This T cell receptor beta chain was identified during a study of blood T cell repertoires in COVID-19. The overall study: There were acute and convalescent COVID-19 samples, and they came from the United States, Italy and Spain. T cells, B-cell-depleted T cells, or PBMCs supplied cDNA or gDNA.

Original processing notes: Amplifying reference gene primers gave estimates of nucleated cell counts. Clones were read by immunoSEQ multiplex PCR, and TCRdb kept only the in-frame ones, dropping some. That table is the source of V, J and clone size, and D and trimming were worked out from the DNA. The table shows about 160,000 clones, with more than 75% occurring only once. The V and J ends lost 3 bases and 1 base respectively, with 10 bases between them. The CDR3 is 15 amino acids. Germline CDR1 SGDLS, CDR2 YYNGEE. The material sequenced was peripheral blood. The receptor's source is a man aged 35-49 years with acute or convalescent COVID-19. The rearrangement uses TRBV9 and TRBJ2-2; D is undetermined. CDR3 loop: CASSATAQNTGELFF. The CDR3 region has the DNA TGTGCCAGCAGCGCTACTGCCCAGAACACCGGGGAGCTGTTTTTT.